The 18 T cell receptor beta chains reported below all come from one sample, sequenced in a study of blood T cell repertoires in COVID-19. Repertoires were generated with immunoSEQ multiplex PCR, while TCRdb's copy carries only in-frame clones and drops some. The sample holds 200,000 or so clones, less than 90% seen once. The sample was peripheral blood. These receptors were obtained from a man aged 70-80 years with active or convalescent COVID-19.

V and J are TRBV23-1 and TRBJ2-1, with unresolved D. TRBV23-1 is known as an ORF, though its function is uncertain. The CDR3 loop spans 10 amino acids. V was clipped by 4 bases and J by 9 bases, with 4 bases between them. The CDR3 spells CASSRSEQFF. The CDR3 nucleotides read TGCGCCAGCAGTCGGAGTGAGCAGTTCTTC.

The chain links TRBV7-2 to TRBJ2-5, with 8 bases aligning to TRBD2. This CDR3 region has 14 residues. The germline gives CDR1 SGHTA, CDR2 FQGNSA. The junction had 7 bases not matched to a gene; V was cut back by 5 bases and J by 5 bases. The chain's CDR3 is CASSPGGRGETQYF. In DNA, the CDR3 is TGTGCCAGCAGCCCGGGGGGGCGTGGGGAGACCCAGTACTTC.

The chain carries TRBV7-9 and TRBJ2-3; 10 bases are shared with TRBD2. The CDR3 totals 15 residues. Germline loops: CDR1 SEHNR, CDR2 FQNEAQ (reference sequence). The V gene end was trimmed by 4 bases and the J gene end by 6 bases; junction bases not matched to a gene: 7. The CDR3 nucleotides read TGTGCCAGCAGCTCCCCTAGCGGGAGCAGGGATACGCAGTATTTT. Protein sequence: CASSSPSGSRDTQYF.

With regard to this clone: The junction differs from germline at one of its ends, possibly a read error. The rearrangement uses TRBV9 and TRBJ2-1, with D possibly matching TRBD2 (5 bases). Germline CDR1 is SGDLS and CDR2 is YYNGEE. CDR3 length: 15 residues. CDR3 DNA sequence: TGTGCCAGCAGCGTAGGAGGGCTCGATTACACTGAGCAGTTCTTC. It specifies CASSVGGLDYTEQFF.

The rearrangement uses TRBV24-1 and TRBJ2-1; no clear D gene. This CDR3 has 11 amino acids. V lost 3 bases, J lost 12 bases, and 8 bases lay in between. Germline V lookup: CDR1 KGHDR, CDR2 SFDVKD. CDR3 loop: CATSDRSGQFF. The CDR3, as DNA: TGTGCCACCAGTGATCGGTCGGGGCAGTTCTTC.

Regarding this clone: At one end the junction does not follow the germline gene, possibly because of a read error. This rearrangement joins TRBV2 to TRBJ2-3, with 8 bases lining up with TRBD2. Germline CDR1 is SNHLY and CDR2 is FYNNEI. The CDR3 has 16 amino acids. DNA for the CDR3: TGTGCCGGCAGCCCGGGACTAGGGGCCTCCACAGATACGCAGTATTTT. Protein product: CAGSPGLGASTDTQYF. The full variable domain, its missing parts supplied by reference TRBV2 and TRBJ2-3, is EPEVTQTPSHQVTQMGQEVILRCVPISNHLYFYWYRQILGQKVEFLVSFYNNEISEKSEIFDDQFSVERPDGSNFTLKIRSTKLEDSAMYFCAGSPGLGASTDTQYFGPGTRLTVL.

The chain recombines TRBV7-8 with TRBJ2-2, with D possibly being TRBD1 (6 bases). The CDR3 loop spans 15 amino acids. CDR1 and CDR2 from the germline V gene are SGHVS and FQNEAQ. The V and J ends lost 3 bases and 2 bases respectively, with 10 bases between them. CDR3 region: CASSLDSSNTGELFF. In DNA, the CDR3 is TGTGCCAGCAGCTTGGACAGCAGTAACACCGGGGAGCTGTTTTTT.

This chain connects TRBV9 to TRBJ1-5; no definite D call. This CDR3 has 14 residues. V lost 4 bases and J 2 bases, leaving 10 bases between the germline ends. CDR1 is SGDLS and CDR2 is YYNGEE in the germline V gene. CDR3 nucleotides: TGTGCCAGCAGCCCCAGCGGTGGCAATCAGCCCCAGCATTTT. Translation gives CASSPSGGNQPQHF.

The chain combines TRBV7-2 with TRBJ1-2, with TRBD1 as a possible D gene (5 bases). This CDR3 is 15 amino acids long. In germline, CDR1 is SGHTA, CDR2 FQGNSA. The V end was cut by 2 bases, the J end by 4 bases, with 14 bases between. Written as DNA, the CDR3 is TGTGCCAGCAGCTTAAAGGGCCAGGGCGGCTATGGCTACACCTTC. This sequence encodes CASSLKGQGGYGYTF.

The V call is TRBV13, the J call TRBJ1-3, with D possibly matching TRBD1 (6 bases). The germline V gene has CDR1 PRHDT and CDR2 FYEKMQ (reference sequence). V lost 5 bases, J lost 11 bases, and 16 bases lay in between. The CDR3 has 13 amino acids. The CDR3 is CASSGQGIWPIYF. The CDR3 nucleotides read TGTGCCAGCAGCGGCCAGGGGATATGGCCCATATATTTT. Complete variable domain (other parts from reference TRBV13 and TRBJ1-3): AAGVIQSPRHLIKEKRETATLKCYPIPRHDTVYWYQQGPGQDPQFLISFYEKMQSDKGSIPDRFSAQQFSDYHSELNMSSLELGDSALYFCASSGQGIWPIYFGEGSWLTVV.

This clone was recorded only once. The CDR3 loop reads CASSVDRGLNTEAFF. Written as DNA, the CDR3 is TGTGCCAGCAGCGTGGACAGGGGTCTGAACACTGAAGCTTTCTTT. The genes are TRBV5-4 and TRBJ1-1; TRBD1 matches 9 bases. This CDR3 contains 15 residues. V dropped 4 bases and J dropped 0; count of bases not matched to a gene: 4. Germline assignment: CDR1 SGHNT and CDR2 YYREEE (reference sequence).

This clone was seen a handful of times. The chain employs TRBV27 and TRBJ2-7; D might be TRBD1 (6 bases). The CDR3 consists of 14 residues. Trimming cost V 6 bases and J 0 bases, with 12 bases left between them. The germline CDR1 and CDR2 sequences are MNHEY and SMNVEV (reference sequence). The CDR3 is CASSFQGSSYEQYF. CDR3 coding DNA: TGTGCCAGCAGCTTTCAGGGGTCCTCCTACGAGCAGTACTTC.

The genes are TRBV4-1 and TRBJ2-2, with D perhaps TRBD1 (5 bases). The V gene lost 3 bases and the J gene lost 7 bases, with 15 bases spanning the gap. The CDR3 contains 15 residues. Germline values: CDR1 MGHRA, CDR2 YSYEKL. CDR3 residues: CASSHSEGAVGELFF. CDR3 DNA: TGCGCCAGCAGCCATTCAGAAGGGGCGGTCGGGGAGCTGTTTTTT.

This chain links TRBV28 with TRBJ1-4, with D perhaps TRBD1 (6 bases). CDR1 is MDHEN, CDR2 SYDVKM, per germline. The CDR3 spans 18 residues. V was pared by 2 bases and J by 7 bases, with 23 bases between. The CDR3 DNA reads TGTGCCAGCAGTTTAGGGGGCGCAGGTCCCGGCCGGGGTGAAAAACTGTTTTTT. It is translated as CASSLGGAGPGRGEKLFF.

The chain links TRBV7-2 to TRBJ2-2; 8 nucleotides align to TRBD1. Germline V CDR1 and CDR2: SGHTA, FQGNSA. V was clipped by 5 bases and J by 7 bases; unmatched bases: 6. The CDR3 is 14 residues long. The CDR3 DNA is TGTGCCAGCAGCACCAGGGGGCCGATCGGGGAGCTGTTTTTT. This sequence encodes CASSTRGPIGELFF.

The chain carries TRBV2 and TRBJ1-1, with a possible D match to TRBD1 (6 bases). CDR3 length: 13 amino acids. Germline CDR1 reads SNHLY; CDR2 reads FYNNEI. With 6 bases removed from V and 5 bases from J, the gap between germline ends came to 13 bases. CDR3 residues: CASSRGGGTEAFF. CDR3 in DNA: TGTGCCAGCAGCCGAGGGGGTGGTACTGAAGCTTTCTTT.

CDR3 DNA: TGTGCCATCAGTGGAGGCAGTTCTGAAGCTTTCTTT. It codes for CAISGGSSEAFF. The chain employs TRBV10-3 and TRBJ1-1, with D unresolved. The germline CDR1 and CDR2 sequences are ENHRY and SYGVKD. Trimming left V 4 bases short and J 6 bases short, with 9 bases between. This CDR3 has 12 residues.

This chain uses TRBV11-2 with TRBJ2-7; 9 bases map to TRBD2. The V gene end was trimmed by 5 bases and the J gene end by 3 bases; junction bases not matched to a gene: 2. The CDR3 is made up of 13 amino acids. Germline CDR1 reads SGHAT; CDR2 reads FQNNGV. CDR3 sequence: CASSQTSGYEQYF. In DNA, the CDR3 is TGTGCCAGCAGCCAGACTAGCGGCTACGAGCAGTACTTC.